The 19 T cell receptor beta chains presented below share a single source sample, sequenced in a study of cytomegalovirus exposure and HLA in healthy donors. The primer mix had 60 Vbeta and 13 Jbeta primers. The method was immunoSEQ multiplex PCR; TCRdb's version includes in-frame clones alone and lacks a portion of them. The top ten clones hold approximately 1.2% of a sample with over 150,000 clones, about 79% of them seen once. Sequenced material: PBMCs. The receptors here all came from a girl aged 2-10 years in good health and CMV-seropositive.

The CDR3 DNA sequence: TGTGCCAGCAGTTCAGCCCCACTAGAGCAGTTCTTC. This encodes CASSSAPLEQFF. The chain carries TRBV28 and TRBJ2-1; unclear D gene. The CDR3 spans 12 residues. Looked up from germline, CDR1 is MDHEN and CDR2 is SYDVKM. Trimming pared 4 bases from V and 10 bases from J, leaving 11 bases between.

The genes are TRBV19 and TRBJ2-1, with 11 bases fitting TRBD2. Germline V gene lookup returns CDR1 LNHDA and CDR2 SQIVND (reference sequence). The J segment lost 3 bases and the V segment lost 9 bases, leaving 10 bases of the junction unmatched. This CDR3 contains 16 residues. The CDR3 bases are TGTGCCAGCCAGAAGTGGGGACTAGCGGACTACAATGAGCAGTTCTTC. It yields the protein CASQKWGLADYNEQFF.

A remark on this clone: The sample contains more than one DNA sequence encoding this CDR3. V is TRBV9 and J is TRBJ2-1, with 7 bases matching TRBD2. CDR3 length: 14 amino acids. CDR1 and CDR2 (germline): SGDLS, YYNGEE. Trimming cost V 2 bases and J 7 bases; bases outside gene matches: 6. CDR3 bases: TGTGCCAGCAGCGTTGGGCTAGCGGAGAATGAGCAGTTCTTC. Protein: CASSVGLAENEQFF.

The chain joins TRBV28 to TRBJ1-2; 9 nucleotides line up with TRBD1. This CDR3 contains 15 residues. The germline V gene encodes CDR1 MDHEN and CDR2 SYDVKM. V gave up 7 bases and J gave up 1 base; unmatched junction bases: 7. CDR3 DNA sequence: TGTGCCAGCATTCCAGGGACAGGGATTAACTATGGCTACACCTTC. Amino acids: CASIPGTGINYGYTF.

The chain recombines TRBV28 with TRBJ1-3; TRBD1 matches at 9 bases. The trim removed 2 bases at V and 2 bases at J, leaving 7 bases unmatched. CDR1 is MDHEN and CDR2 is SYDVKM in the germline V gene. The CDR3 covers 17 residues. The CDR3 region is CASSLILTGGTGNTIYF. In DNA, the CDR3 is TGTGCCAGCAGTTTAATCCTGACAGGGGGGACTGGAAACACCATATATTTT.

The CDR3 DNA reads TGTGCCAGCATAGGCGGGAGTCGGTACGAGCAGTACTTC. This codes for CASIGGSRYEQYF. The V gene is TRBV28, the J gene TRBJ2-7, with 7 nucleotides matching TRBD2. The CDR3 loop spans 13 amino acids. Germline V gene lookup returns CDR1 MDHEN and CDR2 SYDVKM. The V and J ends lost 7 bases and 4 bases, in that order; junction bases with no gene match: 7.

The rearrangement joins TRBV12-5 to TRBJ2-2, with D tentatively TRBD1 (6 bases). Germline V lookup: CDR1 LGHNT, CDR2 FRNRAP. The V end lost 1 base, the J end lost 0 bases, and 12 bases lay between the germline ends. The CDR3 is 17 residues long. CDR3 loop: CASGLGPSGANTGELFF. CDR3 DNA: TGTGCTAGTGGTTTGGGCCCCTCAGGGGCGAACACCGGGGAGCTGTTTTTT. The variable domain in full, with the rest retrieved from reference TRBV12-5 and TRBJ2-2, is DARVTQTPRHKVTEMGQEVTMRCQPILGHNTVFWYRQTMMQGLELLAYFRNRAPLDDSGMPKDRFSAEMPDATLATLKIQPSEPRDSAVYFCASGLGPSGANTGELFFGEGSRLTVL.

The chain uses TRBV14 and TRBJ2-1, with D perhaps TRBD1 (5 bases). The CDR3 is 13 residues long. Trimming stripped 2 bases from V and 7 bases from J, with 9 bases between. Germline loops: CDR1 SGHDN, CDR2 FVKESK. The chain's CDR3 is CASSQNRRNEQFF. CDR3 nucleotides: TGTGCCAGCAGCCAAAACAGGCGTAATGAGCAGTTCTTC.

This rearrangement joins TRBV19 to TRBJ2-1, with D tentatively TRBD2 (6 bases). Trimming took off 1 base at V and 4 bases at J, with 14 bases between the two ends. The length of the CDR3 is 16 residues. In germline, CDR1 is LNHDA, CDR2 SQIVND (reference sequence). CDR3 coding DNA: TGTGCCAGTAGTATAGGGGCTAGCGAGCCGTACAATGAGCAGTTCTTC. It specifies CASSIGASEPYNEQFF.

The chain employs TRBV9 and TRBJ1-2; D is undetermined. The germline CDR1 and CDR2 sequences are SGDLS and YYNGEE. V shed 7 bases and J shed 7 bases, with 17 bases lying between them. The CDR3 extends over 13 amino acids. CDR3 sequence reads: CASGEPSMAGYTF. The CDR3 region has the DNA TGTGCCAGCGGGGAGCCAAGTATGGCTGGCTACACCTTC.

The genes are TRBV7-2 and TRBJ1-6; unclear D gene. The V gene's germline CDR1 is SGHTA and CDR2 FQGNSA. V shed 0 bases and J shed 7 bases, with 7 bases lying between them. There are 14 residues in the CDR3. CDR3 residues: CASSLAQTNSPLHF. CDR3 bases: TGTGCCAGCAGCTTAGCACAGACGAATTCACCCCTCCACTTT.

This clone was seen a few times. The rearrangement joins TRBV13 to TRBJ2-3; possible D gene TRBD2, 6 bases. Trimming pared 5 bases from V and 0 bases from J, leaving 9 bases between. Germline CDR1 is PRHDT and CDR2 is FYEKMQ (reference sequence). The CDR3 is 14 residues long. The CDR3 region is CASSPGTSTDTQYF. The CDR3 nucleotides read TGTGCCAGCAGCCCCGGGACTAGCACAGATACGCAGTATTTT. The variable domain in full, with the rest retrieved from reference TRBV13 and TRBJ2-3, is AAGVIQSPRHLIKEKRETATLKCYPIPRHDTVYWYQQGPGQDPQFLISFYEKMQSDKGSIPDRFSAQQFSDYHSELNMSSLELGDSALYFCASSPGTSTDTQYFGPGTRLTVL.

The rearrangement joins TRBV5-6 to TRBJ2-7; weak D call: TRBD1 (6 bases). This CDR3 comprises 18 residues. Germline-derived CDR1 and CDR2 are SGHDT and YYEEEE. V was shortened by 0 bases and J by 0 bases, with 19 bases between the two germline ends. The CDR3 nucleotides are TGTGCCAGCAGCTTGGTCGCAGGGGCTCTCCTTAACTCCTACGAGCAGTACTTC. Translation gives CASSLVAGALLNSYEQYF.

Details on this clone: Mismatch with germline at one junction end may stem from a read error. V and J are TRBV7-3 and TRBJ2-1; D may be TRBD2 (6 bases). Germline V CDR1 and CDR2: SGHTA, FQGTGA. The CDR3 is 16 residues long. The CDR3 nucleotides read TGTGCCAGCAGTTTAACCCCGGGACTGTCCTACAATGAGCAGTTCTTC. Protein sequence: CASSLTPGLSYNEQFF. The variable domain in full, completed from reference TRBV7-3 and TRBJ2-1, reads GAGVSQTPSNKVTEKGKYVELRCDPISGHTALYWYRQSLGQGPEFLIYFQGTGAADDSGLPNDRFFAVRPEGSVSTLKIQRTERGDSAVYLCASSLTPGLSYNEQFFGPGTRLTVL.

This rearrangement joins TRBV6-5 to TRBJ2-5; D perhaps matches TRBD2 (6 bases). CDR1 MNHEY and CDR2 SVGAGI come from the germline V gene. Trimming took 6 bases from V and 1 from J, leaving 9 bases between them. This CDR3 is built from 13 residues. Here the CDR3 reads CASRRTIQETQYF. The CDR3 DNA sequence: TGTGCCAGCAGAAGGACTATCCAAGAGACCCAGTACTTC.

The chain employs TRBV30 and TRBJ2-6; weak D call: TRBD2 (6 bases). This CDR3 spans 14 amino acids. Looked up from germline, CDR1 is GTSNPN and CDR2 is SVGIG (reference sequence). V dropped 8 bases and J dropped 0 bases, with 11 bases sitting between them. CDR3: CAAIGSSGANVLTF. The DNA of the CDR3 is TGTGCCGCCATCGGGAGCTCTGGGGCCAACGTCCTGACTTTC.

V is TRBV5-4 and J is TRBJ2-1, with TRBD1 matching over 9 bases. With 2 bases clipped from V and 1 base from J, the junction kept 1 base outside the gene matches. Germline values: CDR1 SGHNT, CDR2 YYREEE (reference sequence). There are 15 residues in the CDR3. In nucleotides, the CDR3 is TGTGCCAGCAGCTTCGGGACAGGGTCCTACAATGAGCAGTTCTTC. It codes for CASSFGTGSYNEQFF.

The CDR3 DNA is TGTGCCAGCTCATATGAGGGCCGGAACACTGAAGCTTTCTTT. Residues: CASSYEGRNTEAFF. This chain uses TRBV18 with TRBJ1-1; D is undetermined. CDR3 size: 14 residues. V was shortened by 5 bases and J by 1 base, with 11 bases between the two germline ends. CDR1 is KGHSH, CDR2 LQKENI, per germline.

The V and J genes are TRBV6-1 and TRBJ2-1, with D perhaps matching TRBD2 (6 bases). V was cut by 1 base and J by 10 bases, with 14 bases left in between. The germline V gene encodes CDR1 MNHNS and CDR2 SASEGT. The CDR3 consists of 14 residues. The CDR3 spells CASSEGAGPREQFF. The DNA for the CDR3 is TGTGCCAGCAGTGAAGGAGCGGGTCCCCGAGAGCAGTTCTTC.